This TCR beta chain originates from a study of T cell repertoires in cytomegalovirus infection. Study in general: From public TCR beta signatures came an indication of both CMV infection and matching HLA type. Whole-study results and caveats: HLA-C-restricted, CMV-specific TCR beta clonotypes were dominant ex vivo.

The CDR3 runs to 15 residues. V was pared by 6 bases and J by 0 bases, with 9 bases between. CDR1 and CDR2 from the germline V gene are MNHEY and SVGAGI. In TCRdb, the reads were re-called with MiXCR into one record per CDR3 protein. Counted here are 600,000 to 800,000 distinct CDR3 sequences, 20% to 30% occurring once; the ten biggest clones make up roughly 8%. About this clonotype: No antigen is known for it. Without the conserved terminal phenylalanine or tryptophan, this CDR3 likely stems from a read error.

V and J are TRBV6-5 and TRBJ2-6; no firm D call. The clonotype comes from a human donor in good health (CMV status not recorded). Some clones in this sample may be carry-over from other donors' samples. The sequencing sample was made of CD8+ T cells from PBMCs. Here the CDR3 DNA reads TGTGCCAGCAGGGGCGGAATCTCTGGGGCCAACGTCCTGACTTCC. Translating gives CASRGGISGANVLTS.